This is a list of T cell receptor beta chains from one sample in a study of OX40 agonist ivuxolimab in advanced cancers. The protocol was immunoSEQ multiplex PCR, while the TCRdb copy is restricted to in-frame clones and leaves out a portion. The sample yields around 71,000 clones, about 85% seen once. The specimen comprised CD4+ or CD8+ T cells sorted from blood, sampled in a trial of the OX40 agonist ivuxolimab. The receptors here all came from an adult with an advanced solid tumor such as melanoma, head and neck, liver or kidney cancer. Both conserved end residues are trimmed from each CDR3.

CDR3 length,V gene,CDR3 protein
15,TRBV21-1,ASSIFFPAGAGNEQY
11,TRBV5-1,ASSGDRFTEAF
14,TRBV27,ASSFSGGTGTGELF
10,TRBV28,ASSSPRYEQY
11,TRBV18,ASSPAGGTEAF
12,TRBV7-2,ASSTPTGFRGYT
15,TRBV5-1,ASSLIPGLNSYNEQF
13,TRBV28,ASSARSGEGQPQH
13,TRBV30,AWSVQQSSYNEQF
16,TRBV28,ASSLFDSGRGYTGELF
14,TRBV27,ASSFSSGRNTGELF